This is a list of T cell receptor beta chains from one sample in a study of tumor-infiltrating lymphocytes in primary liver carcinoma. TCRdb re-called the multiplex PCR reads with MiXCR, one entry per CDR3 protein. The table records hundreds of thousands of distinct CDR3 sequences, 45% to 70% of them present only once. Sequenced material: peripheral blood. The receptors shown here come from a woman in her thirties with primary liver carcinoma and hepatitis B virus infection. The CDR3 runs from the conserved cysteine through the conserved F or W. The D gene is left open where the match is weak. Clone size is stated in some rows and not others, as once, few, many or a class when expanded.

CDR3nt: TGTGCCAGCAATTCCTCGGAGGGCCGCTACGAGCAGTACTTC
CDR3aa: CASNSSEGRYEQYF
v_gene: TRBV28
abundance: -
j_gene: TRBJ2-7
d_gene: -
len: 14

CDR3nt: TGTGCCTGGGGGCGGGGGGGGGCGCGAAATCAGCCCCAGCATTTT
CDR3aa: CAWGRGGARNQPQHF
v_gene: TRBV30
abundance: -
j_gene: TRBJ1-5
d_gene: -
len: 15

CDR3nt: TGTGCCAGCAGTAAGGGGTCACGGGTTCCAGAGACCCAGTATTTC
CDR3aa: CASSKGSRVPETQYF
v_gene: TRBV6-2/TRBV6-3
abundance: few
j_gene: TRBJ2-5
d_gene: -
len: 15

CDR3nt: TGTGCCAGCAGCTCGGGAGGCCTCTCCTACGAGCAGTACTTC
CDR3aa: CASSSGGLSYEQYF
v_gene: TRBV7-9
abundance: many
j_gene: TRBJ2-7
d_gene: TRBD2
len: 14

CDR3nt: TGTGCCAGCACCCCACTAGCGGCCTACGAGCAGTACTTC
CDR3aa: CASTPLAAYEQYF
v_gene: TRBV28
abundance: -
j_gene: TRBJ2-7
d_gene: TRBD2
len: 13

CDR3nt: TGTGCCAGCGGGGGACAGGGCTCCTACGAGCAGTACTTC
CDR3aa: CASGGQGSYEQYF
v_gene: TRBV6-1
abundance: -
j_gene: TRBJ2-7
d_gene: TRBD1
len: 13

CDR3nt: TGTGCCAGCAGTTACGGGACAGGGGGCACTGAAGCTTTCTTT
CDR3aa: CASSYGTGGTEAFF
v_gene: TRBV6-2/TRBV6-3
abundance: -
j_gene: TRBJ1-1
d_gene: TRBD1
len: 14

CDR3nt: TGTGCCAGCAGCTTGCGTCTAGCGGGAGGGATCACAGATACGCAGTATTTT
CDR3aa: CASSLRLAGGITDTQYF
v_gene: TRBV7-9
abundance: few
j_gene: TRBJ2-3
d_gene: TRBD2
len: 17

CDR3nt: TGCAGCGCCCTGTCAGCAACCTACAATGAGCAGTTCTTC
CDR3aa: CSALSATYNEQFF
v_gene: TRBV29-1
abundance: many
j_gene: TRBJ2-1
d_gene: -
len: 13

CDR3nt: TGTACCAGCAGTTACGCGTTGTTGGGTACGCAGTATTTT
CDR3aa: CTSSYALLGTQYF
v_gene: TRBV6-2/TRBV6-3
abundance: once
j_gene: TRBJ2-3
d_gene: -
len: 13

CDR3nt: TGTGCCAGCAGCCCCCGACTAGTCCTGAGGGAGACCCAGTACTTC
CDR3aa: CASSPRLVLRETQYF
v_gene: TRBV7-9
abundance: -
j_gene: TRBJ2-5
d_gene: -
len: 15

CDR3nt: TGTGCCAGCAGCCCGCCAGTAGGACAGGCATCCGGAGAGACCCAGTACTTC
CDR3aa: CASSPPVGQASGETQYF
v_gene: TRBV7-9
abundance: -
j_gene: TRBJ2-5
d_gene: TRBD1
len: 17

CDR3nt: TGCGCCAGCAGCTTGACAGGGAGCGGAAAGACTGAAGCTTTCTTT
CDR3aa: CASSLTGSGKTEAFF
v_gene: TRBV5-1
abundance: -
j_gene: TRBJ1-1
d_gene: -
len: 15

CDR3nt: TGTGCCAGCAGCTTGTGGGGAGGCTCCCAAGAGACCCAGTACTTC
CDR3aa: CASSLWGGSQETQYF
v_gene: TRBV5-6
abundance: few
j_gene: TRBJ2-5
d_gene: -
len: 15

CDR3nt: TGCAGTGCTAGAGATCGGGGGACAGGGAAAGAGACCCAGTACTTC
CDR3aa: CSARDRGTGKETQYF
v_gene: TRBV20-1
abundance: -
j_gene: TRBJ2-5
d_gene: TRBD1
len: 15

CDR3nt: TGCGCCCGCAGCCAAGACGGGACGTATAAAGAGACCCAGTACTTC
CDR3aa: CARSQDGTYKETQYF
v_gene: TRBV4-1
abundance: once
j_gene: TRBJ2-5
d_gene: -
len: 15

CDR3nt: TGTGCCAGCACCAACCCCGAGCCCAGCGTCACTTCTTTAGACCAAGAGACCCAGTACTTC
CDR3aa: CASTNPEPSVTSLDQETQYF
v_gene: TRBV5-8
abundance: -
j_gene: TRBJ2-5
d_gene: -
len: 20

CDR3nt: TGTGCCAGCGGAGACTATAGCGGGAGGCACAATGAGCAGTTCTTC
CDR3aa: CASGDYSGRHNEQFF
v_gene: TRBV11-3
abundance: many
j_gene: TRBJ2-1
d_gene: TRBD2
len: 15

CDR3nt: TGTGCCAGCAGCTTCCGTGGGAGCGGAGATAACGAGCAGTACTTC
CDR3aa: CASSFRGSGDNEQYF
v_gene: TRBV11-3
abundance: many
j_gene: TRBJ2-7
d_gene: -
len: 15

CDR3nt: TGTGCCAGCAGCCAATATGACTATAGCGGGGCCGCCTACGAGCAGTACTTC
CDR3aa: CASSQYDYSGAAYEQYF
v_gene: TRBV4-2
abundance: many
j_gene: TRBJ2-7
d_gene: TRBD2
len: 17

CDR3nt: TGCAGCGGACAGGCGTACACTGAAGCTTTCTTT
CDR3aa: CSGQAYTEAFF
v_gene: TRBV29-1
abundance: many
j_gene: TRBJ1-1
d_gene: -
len: 11

CDR3nt: TGTGCCAGCAGCTTAGCCCGTACCACCTATAATGAGCAGTTCTTC
CDR3aa: CASSLARTTYNEQFF
v_gene: TRBV7-9
abundance: -
j_gene: TRBJ2-1
d_gene: -
len: 15

CDR3nt: TGCAGCGCGGTTAGACGGCTTGGGGACGAGCAGTACTTC
CDR3aa: CSAVRRLGDEQYF
v_gene: TRBV29-1
abundance: many
j_gene: TRBJ2-7
d_gene: -
len: 13

CDR3nt: TGTGTCAGCAGACCTAAGGGGACCCCAGATACGCAGTATTTT
CDR3aa: CVSRPKGTPDTQYF
v_gene: TRBV28
abundance: -
j_gene: TRBJ2-3
d_gene: -
len: 14

CDR3nt: TGTGCCAGCAGCAATCAGGGATGGACAGAGACGCAGTATTTT
CDR3aa: CASSNQGWTETQYF
v_gene: TRBV7-9
abundance: -
j_gene: TRBJ2-3
d_gene: -
len: 14

CDR3nt: TGTGACAGCAGCCGACACGGACAGAGGCGAATCGGCTACACCTTC
CDR3aa: CDSSRHGQRRIGYTF
v_gene: TRBV11-2
abundance: -
j_gene: TRBJ1-2
d_gene: -
len: 15

CDR3nt: TGTGCCAGCAGCACAGGGGGCGTTGGCTACACCTTC
CDR3aa: CASSTGGVGYTF
v_gene: TRBV6-1
abundance: -
j_gene: TRBJ1-2
d_gene: TRBD1
len: 12

CDR3nt: TGTGCCAGCAGCTTGGGGGAGCAGTACTTC
CDR3aa: CASSLGEQYF
v_gene: TRBV7-9
abundance: many
j_gene: TRBJ2-7
d_gene: -
len: 10

CDR3nt: TGTGCCAGCAGGTTAGATCGTGCTCCACAGCCCCAGCATTTT
CDR3aa: CASRLDRAPQPQHF
v_gene: TRBV11-2
abundance: -
j_gene: TRBJ1-5
d_gene: -
len: 14

CDR3nt: TGTGCCAGCAGTTACTGGCCGGAGGATGGCTACACCTTC
CDR3aa: CASSYWPEDGYTF
v_gene: TRBV6-5
abundance: many
j_gene: TRBJ1-2
d_gene: -
len: 13

CDR3nt: TGCGCCAGCAGTCCACTGGCGCAGCAAGAGACCCAGTACTTC
CDR3aa: CASSPLAQQETQYF
v_gene: TRBV5-1
abundance: -
j_gene: TRBJ2-5
d_gene: -
len: 14

CDR3nt: TGTAGCGTTGAAGACTTACTTGGAAGGGGCTGGTATGGCTACACCTTC
CDR3aa: CSVEDLLGRGWYGYTF
v_gene: TRBV29-1
abundance: -
j_gene: TRBJ1-2
d_gene: -
len: 16

CDR3nt: TGCAGCGCTCAGCCGGGACACGAATCTGGAAACACCATATATTTT
CDR3aa: CSAQPGHESGNTIYF
v_gene: TRBV29-1
abundance: many
j_gene: TRBJ1-3
d_gene: -
len: 15

CDR3nt: TGTGCCAGCAGAAAAGAGTACACTGCGAGGGAAAAACTGTTTTTT
CDR3aa: CASRKEYTAREKLFF
v_gene: TRBV4-2
abundance: -
j_gene: TRBJ1-4
d_gene: -
len: 15

CDR3nt: TGTGCCAGCAGGTCCACAGGGTCGCGGACCCAGTACTTC
CDR3aa: CASRSTGSRTQYF
v_gene: TRBV5-6
abundance: few
j_gene: TRBJ2-5
d_gene: -
len: 13

CDR3nt: TGTGCCAGCAGCTTGGAGAGGATGAACACTGAAGCTTTCTTT
CDR3aa: CASSLERMNTEAFF
v_gene: TRBV5-4
abundance: many
j_gene: TRBJ1-1
d_gene: -
len: 14

CDR3nt: TGTGCCAGCACCGATGCGCGGACAGGGGGCACAGATACGCAGTATTTT
CDR3aa: CASTDARTGGTDTQYF
v_gene: TRBV28
abundance: -
j_gene: TRBJ2-3
d_gene: TRBD1
len: 16